This record covers a single T cell receptor beta chain. V lost 0 bases, J lost 14 bases, and 11 bases lay in between. Germline V gene data show CDR1 as MNHNY and CDR2 as SVGAGI (reference sequence). The CDR3 sequence is 12 residues long. Per the authors' pipeline: Estimation of nucleated cell counts relied on the amplification of reference gene primers. Some clones are missing from TCRdb's copy, which holds only in-frame ones; the method was immunoSEQ multiplex PCR. D and trimming were read from the DNA, whereas the V and J calls and clone size are those reported in that table. Of approximately 52,000 clones in the sample, around 88% were seen once. This record comes from a study of blood T cell repertoires in COVID-19. Study at large: PBMCs, B-cell-depleted T cells, or T cells were the source of the cDNA or gDNA that made up the material.

Input material: peripheral blood. The origin of this receptor is a man aged 55 to 70 with acute or convalescent COVID-19. V and J are TRBV6-6 and TRBJ1-3; D is ambiguous. CDR3 residues: CASSYSSNPLYF. CDR3 sequence (DNA): TGTGCCAGCAGTTACTCCAGTAATCCTCTATATTTT.